This T cell receptor (beta chain) emerged from a study of memory CD8 T cells in hepatitis C reinfection. The wider study: A couple of donors cleared primary HCV but became chronic after reinfection.

As for this clone: The antigen is not known.

The ends were cut back, 0 bases at V and 4 bases at J, with 9 bases in the middle. The CDR3 contains 13 residues. Germline-derived CDR1 and CDR2 are GTSNPN and SVGIG (reference sequence). Time point reported: late/post reinfection, 12 to 24 weeks after detection. TCR sequencing was done directly ex vivo on sorted cells, without expansion in vitro. Total naive CD8 T cells were sorted as viable CD3+ CD8+ CD45RO- cells from a couple of donors. Study conclusions and caveats: With 5 or 6 donors, public clonotype conclusions could not be definitive.

TCRdb's table, derived via immunoSEQ multiplex PCR, lists solely in-frame clones and lacks some. The sample contains 45,000 to 50,000 clones, roughly 89% of which appear only once. This clonotype originated in a man aged 18 to 29 with hepatitis C virus infection. The sequencing input was naive CD8+ T cells sorted from blood. The chain joins TRBV30 to TRBJ1-2; D is perhaps TRBD1 (5 bases). DNA of the CDR3: TGTGCCTGGAGTGTACTGGGGCGCTATGGCTACACCTTC. This gives the protein CAWSVLGRYGYTF.